Each of the 21 T cell receptor beta chains below was sequenced from the same sample in a study of blood T cell repertoires in COVID-19 (dated by TCRdb to about 2020). Libraries were made using the immunoSEQ multiplex PCR assay. Here the immuneACCESS table is served through TCRdb, limited to in-frame sequences with V and J called. Missing clones are a known gap in these copies; in checked studies unresolved V genes cover under half, and the rest lacks a known reason. The sample table records approximately 280,000 clones; around 89% of these occur just once. In total, the top ten clones hold 4.6% of the sample. The sequencing input was peripheral blood. These receptor sequences come from a man between 40 and 49 years old with acute or convalescent COVID-19.

The chain combines TRBV14 with TRBJ2-7; TRBD2 agrees at 7 bases. Per germline, CDR1 SGHDN and CDR2 FVKESK. This CDR3 has 15 residues. Trimming at V came to 0 bases and at J to 1 base, leaving 3 bases not matched to a gene. Here the CDR3 reads CASSQDWGGSYEQYF. The DNA for the CDR3 is TGTGCCAGCAGCCAAGATTGGGGGGGTTCCTACGAGCAGTACTTC.

V is TRBV19 and J is TRBJ2-3; 7 positions match TRBD2. Germline V CDR1 and CDR2: LNHDA, SQIVND (reference sequence). The CDR3 has 13 residues. With 5 bases clipped from V and 6 bases from J, the junction kept 5 bases outside the gene matches. CDR3 sequence (DNA): TGTGCCAGTAGTTCGGGGGGTGTCGATACGCAGTATTTT. Its protein product is CASSSGGVDTQYF.

The rearrangement links TRBV6-1 to TRBJ2-7; 8 bases are a match to TRBD2. Germline V gene lookup returns CDR1 MNHNS and CDR2 SASEGT. This CDR3 spans 18 amino acids. Germline trimming cut 0 bases from V and 6 bases from J; bases unmatched to any gene: 16. The DNA for the CDR3 is TGTGCCAGCAGTGAAGCTGGGACTAGTGAGTTATGGGTCTCCGAGCAGTACTTC. Its protein is CASSEAGTSELWVSEQYF.

The chain recombines TRBV30 with TRBJ2-3; 7 nucleotides agree with TRBD2. This CDR3 spans 12 amino acids. Looked up from germline, CDR1 is GTSNPN and CDR2 is SVGIG (reference sequence). The trim removed 7 bases at V and 2 bases at J, leaving 3 bases unmatched. CDR3 coding DNA: TGTGCCTCCGGGGGGTACACAGATACGCAGTATTTT. The encoded protein is CASGGYTDTQYF.

The V and J genes are TRBV18 and TRBJ2-5; 8 nucleotides line up with TRBD2. The CDR3 extends over 13 amino acids. The germline V gene has CDR1 KGHSH and CDR2 LQKENI. Trimming took 6 bases from V and 5 from J; bases not matched to a gene: 5. The CDR3 bases are TGTGCCAGCTCCCGGGGGGGCGAGGAGACCCAGTACTTC. It translates to CASSRGGEETQYF.

This chain uses TRBV7-2 with TRBJ2-7; TRBD2 might be the D (6 bases). This CDR3 has 13 amino acids. Germline V gene sequence: CDR1 SGHTA, CDR2 FQGNSA. V lost 5 bases and J lost 7, with 15 bases in between. The CDR3 is CASSGAGQTEQYF. CDR3 bases: TGTGCCAGCAGCGGAGCGGGCCAGACGGAGCAGTACTTC.

The J gene is TRBJ1-1, the V gene TRBV29-1, with D possibly TRBD1 on 5 matching bases. The germline gives CDR1 SQVTM, CDR2 ANQGSEA. This CDR3 is built from 13 residues. Trimming pared 4 bases from V and 0 bases from J, leaving 9 bases between. DNA of the CDR3: TGCAGCGTTGGCCCAGGGATGAACACTGAAGCTTTCTTT. Translation gives CSVGPGMNTEAFF.

The rearrangement links TRBV11-3 to TRBJ2-5, with 8 bases matching TRBD2. The germline V gene has CDR1 SGHNT and CDR2 YENEEA. With V trimmed by 4 bases and J by 5 bases, 9 bases remained unmatched. The CDR3 has 15 residues. The CDR3 bases are TGTGCCAGCAGCTCCGAGGGACTAGAGGGGGAGACCCAGTACTTC. Protein: CASSSEGLEGETQYF.

The chain recombines TRBV3-1 (or the pseudogene TRBV3-2) with TRBJ1-4, with a weak D call TRBD1 (6 bases). Germline CDR1 LGHDT, CDR2 YNNKEL (reference sequence). Trimming removed 5 bases from V and 7 bases from J, with 14 bases in between. The CDR3 is 14 residues long. For the CDR3, the DNA is TGTGCCAGCAGCGACACAGGGCAGGGTGAAAAACTGTTTTTT. It yields the protein CASSDTGQGEKLFF.

This chain links TRBV3-1 (or the pseudogene TRBV3-2) with TRBJ1-1; D possibly corresponds to TRBD1 (5 bases). Germline CDR1 is LGHDT and CDR2 is YNNKEL (reference sequence). The CDR3 runs 12 residues. V was pared by 1 base and J by 9 bases, with 9 bases between. In DNA form, the CDR3 reads TGTGCCAGCAGCCAAGGAGGACACCAAGCTTTCTTT. It translates to CASSQGGHQAFF.

The J gene is TRBJ2-5, the V gene TRBV24-1; no firm D call. V dropped 1 base and J dropped 2 bases, with 7 bases sitting between them. The CDR3 extends over 14 amino acids. Germline V gene data show CDR1 as KGHDR and CDR2 as SFDVKD. The CDR3 sequence: CATSDFLSQETQYF. CDR3 sequence (DNA): TGTGCCACCAGTGATTTTCTAAGTCAAGAGACCCAGTACTTC.

The CDR3 loop is CASSIRDSVTSSNYGYTF. CDR3 in DNA: TGTGCCAGCTCCATTCGGGACAGCGTGACCAGCTCTAACTATGGCTACACCTTC. This sequence joins TRBV18 and TRBJ1-2; 7 bases map to TRBD1. The V segment lost 6 bases and the J segment 0 bases; nucleotides outside the gene matches: 16. The germline V gene encodes CDR1 KGHSH and CDR2 LQKENI. The CDR3 loop spans 18 amino acids.

The chain links TRBV10-3 to TRBJ2-7; TRBD1 might be the D (5 bases). There are 11 residues in the CDR3. Germline V gene lookup returns CDR1 ENHRY and CDR2 SYGVKD. The germline V and J ends were trimmed by 5 bases and 4 bases, with 6 bases remaining between them. This chain's CDR3 is CAISSGYEQYF. DNA of the CDR3: TGTGCCATCAGTTCAGGGTACGAGCAGTACTTC.

This clone was observed a handful of times. V and J are TRBV21-1 and TRBJ2-1; the listed D gene, TRBD2, was not tested against the DNA. TRBV21-1 has pseudogene status. The CDR3 covers 16 residues. The CDR3 DNA follows: TGTGCCAGCAGCAAAAGGAGGGCCCCCTCCTACAATGAGCAGTTCTTC. It encodes CASSKRRAPSYNEQFF.

This clone was seen a single time. The V and J genes are TRBV9 and TRBJ1-2; 7 nucleotides line up with TRBD1. With 0 bases clipped from V and 9 bases from J, the junction kept 8 bases outside the gene matches. CDR1 and CDR2 (germline): SGDLS, YYNGEE. This CDR3 spans 14 amino acids. The CDR3 region is CASSVAEGARSYTF. The CDR3, as DNA: TGTGCCAGCAGCGTAGCTGAGGGGGCTAGGAGCTACACCTTC.

This chain joins TRBV6-5 and TRBJ2-2; no definite D call. The germline V gene has CDR1 MNHEY and CDR2 SVGAGI. Trimming removed 2 bases from V and 7 bases from J, with 2 bases in between. The CDR3 extends over 11 amino acids. This CDR3 is CASSYLGELFF. The CDR3 DNA sequence: TGTGCCAGCAGTTACCTCGGGGAGCTGTTTTTT.

J is TRBJ1-5 and V is TRBV4-1; 7 bases align to TRBD1. Trimming at V came to 2 bases and at J to 5 bases, leaving 9 bases not matched to a gene. Germline CDR1 is MGHRA and CDR2 is YSYEKL. This CDR3 spans 16 amino acids. The CDR3 coding sequence is TGCGCCAGCAGCCAATCTACGACAGGGAATCATCAGCCCCAGCATTTT. Translated, it gives CASSQSTTGNHQPQHF.

This clone has just one count. The CDR3 sequence: CASSVRDRVEELFF. The CDR3, as DNA: TGTGCCAGCAGCGTCCGGGACAGGGTTGAGGAGCTGTTTTTT. The chain couples TRBV9 to TRBJ2-2; 9 bases agree with TRBD1. J lost 10 bases, V lost 2 bases, and 6 bases had no gene match. The CDR3 covers 14 residues. In germline, CDR1 is SGDLS, CDR2 YYNGEE. Full variable domain (remainder filled in from reference TRBV9 and TRBJ2-2): DSGVTQTPKHLITATGQRVTLRCSPRSGDLSVYWYQQSLDQGLQFLIQYYNGEERAKGNILERFSAQQFPDLHSELNLSSLELGDSALYFCASSVRDRVEELFFGEGSRLTVL.

Only one count was recorded for this clone. The chain combines TRBV27 with TRBJ1-5; TRBD1 matches at 8 bases. Trimming took 4 bases from V and 1 from J; bases not matched to a gene: 12. The CDR3 length is 18 residues. The germline V gene encodes CDR1 MNHEY and CDR2 SMNVEV (reference sequence). The CDR3 loop reads CASSSVGRGLESNQPQHF. For the CDR3, the DNA is TGTGCCAGCAGTTCCGTAGGCAGGGGGCTTGAGAGCAATCAGCCCCAGCATTTT.

The V and J genes are TRBV6-5 and TRBJ1-1, with 10 bases identical to TRBD1. Germline V CDR1 and CDR2: MNHEY, SVGAGI. After removal of 10 bases from V and 3 bases from J, the junction contained 8 bases not matched to a gene. This CDR3 is built from 14 residues. The CDR3 coding sequence is TGTGCCATCGGACAGGGGGGATTCTACACTGAAGCTTTCTTT. It yields the protein CAIGQGGFYTEAFF.

The V call is TRBV5-1, the J call TRBJ1-1; 7 nucleotides line up with TRBD1. J was trimmed by 5 bases and V by 7 bases; bases with no gene match: 11. CDR1 SGHRS and CDR2 YFSETQ come from the germline V gene. This CDR3 comprises 14 residues. The CDR3 bases are TGCGCCAGCGCGTCCGGAGGGGGCAGGACTGAAGCTTTCTTT. As protein: CASASGGGRTEAFF.